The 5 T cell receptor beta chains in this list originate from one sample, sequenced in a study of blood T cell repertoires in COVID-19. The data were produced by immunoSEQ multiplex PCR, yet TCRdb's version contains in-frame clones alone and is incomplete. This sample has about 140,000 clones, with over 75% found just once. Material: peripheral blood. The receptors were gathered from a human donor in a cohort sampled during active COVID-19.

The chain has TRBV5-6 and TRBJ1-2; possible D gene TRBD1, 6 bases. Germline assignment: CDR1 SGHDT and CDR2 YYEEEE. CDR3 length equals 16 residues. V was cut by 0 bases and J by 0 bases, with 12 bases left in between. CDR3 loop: CASSLGATGANYGYTF. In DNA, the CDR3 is TGTGCCAGCAGCTTGGGAGCGACAGGAGCTAACTATGGCTACACCTTC.

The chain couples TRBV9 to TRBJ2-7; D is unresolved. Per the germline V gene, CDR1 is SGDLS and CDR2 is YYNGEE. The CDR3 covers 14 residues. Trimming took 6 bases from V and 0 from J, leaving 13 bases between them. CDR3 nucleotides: TGTGCCAGCACTTCTTTTCTCGGCTCCTACGAGCAGTACTTC. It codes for CASTSFLGSYEQYF. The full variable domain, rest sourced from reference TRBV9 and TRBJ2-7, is DSGVTQTPKHLITATGQRVTLRCSPRSGDLSVYWYQQSLDQGLQFLIQYYNGEERAKGNILERFSAQQFPDLHSELNLSSLELGDSALYFCASTSFLGSYEQYFGPGTRLTVT.

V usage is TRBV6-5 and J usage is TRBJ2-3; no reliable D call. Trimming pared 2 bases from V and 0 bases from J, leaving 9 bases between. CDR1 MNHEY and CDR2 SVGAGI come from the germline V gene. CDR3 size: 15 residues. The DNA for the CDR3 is TGTGCCAGCAGTTACGGGCCCTCAAGCACAGATACGCAGTATTTT. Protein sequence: CASSYGPSSTDTQYF.

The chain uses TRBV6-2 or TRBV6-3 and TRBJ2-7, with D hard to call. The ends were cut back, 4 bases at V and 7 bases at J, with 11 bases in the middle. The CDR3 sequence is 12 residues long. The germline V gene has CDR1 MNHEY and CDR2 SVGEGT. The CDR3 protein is CASSSLPWEQYF. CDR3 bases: TGTGCCAGCAGTTCCCTACCTTGGGAGCAGTACTTC.

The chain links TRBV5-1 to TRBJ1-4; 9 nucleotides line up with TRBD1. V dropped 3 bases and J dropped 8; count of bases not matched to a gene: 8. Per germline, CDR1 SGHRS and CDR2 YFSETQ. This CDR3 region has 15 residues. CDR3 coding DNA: TGCGCCAGCAGCTGGGGGGACAGGGAACACGAAAAACTGTTTTTT. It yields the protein CASSWGDREHEKLFF. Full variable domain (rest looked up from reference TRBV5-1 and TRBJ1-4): KAGVTQTPRYLIKTRGQQVTLSCSPISGHRSVSWYQQTPGQGLQFLFEYFSETQRNKGNFPGRFSGRQFSNSRSEMNVSTLELGDSALYLCASSWGDREHEKLFFGSGTQLSVL.